This is a list of T cell receptor beta chains from one sample in a study of human T cells and chemical hapten exposure. One entry per CDR3 protein, called by TCRdb with MiXCR from the RACE reads. Of under 100,000 distinct CDR3 sequences listed, more than 9.5% are singletons. The sequencing used whole blood, collected in connection with sensitization to the hapten diphenylcyclopropenone (DPC). The receptors here all came from a woman in her thirties or forties with alopecia areata. Some clones in this sample may be carry-over from other donors' samples. Each CDR3 is given with its conserved first and last residue. The D gene is left open where the match is weak. Rows give clone size only sometimes, using once, few, many, or a class for an expanded clone.

>TRBV20-1|-|many|TRBJ2-1
TGCAGTGCTAGAGAAGCCTTCCAGTTCTTC
CSAREAFQFF
>TRBV27|-|-|TRBJ1-4
TGTGCCAGCAGTTTCTTGCGGGGGACGGCTAATGAAAAACTGTTTTTT
CASSFLRGTANEKLFF
>TRBV6-1|TRBD2|-|TRBJ2-7
TGTACACTCGGGGGGACTAGGAACGAGCAGTACTTC
CTLGGTRNEQYF
>TRBV9|TRBD1|few|TRBJ1-1
TGTGCCAGCAACTTCGGGGGGACAGCAGAATTTGAAGCTTTCTTT
CASNFGGTAEFEAFF
>TRBV19|-|many|TRBJ1-5
TGTGCCAGTAGTATATTAAAAACTCGAGGGGATCAGCCCCAGCATTTT
CASSILKTRGDQPQHF
>TRBV6-9|-|-|TRBJ1-5
TGTGCCAGCAGCCGTTACTCACACCTCGACTTGCTCAATCAGCCCCAGCATTTT
CASSRYSHLDLLNQPQHF
>TRBV29-1|TRBD2|many|TRBJ2-7
TGCAGCGTTGAAGAGGGAGCGGGACCCGCCTACGAGCAGTACTTC
CSVEEGAGPAYEQYF
>TRBV4-3|-|few|TRBJ2-2
TGCGCCAGCGGACGAGACTCCGCGAACACCGGGGAGCTGTTTTTT
CASGRDSANTGELFF
>TRBV7-6|TRBD2|-|TRBJ2-3
TGTGCCAGCAGCCCCCGGCCTGGGGGACTAGCGGGGACAGATACGCAGTATTTT
CASSPRPGGLAGTDTQYF
>TRBV4-2|TRBD1|-|TRBJ1-1
TGTGCCAGCAGCCAACCCGACAGGGCGAACACTGAAGCTTTCTTT
CASSQPDRANTEAFF
>TRBV7-2|-|many|TRBJ1-5
TGTGCCAGCAGCCAGCTGGGGATTAACCAGCCCCAGCATTTT
CASSQLGINQPQHF
>TRBV19|TRBD1|few|TRBJ2-1
TGTGCCAGTAGTATAGATCCGGGACAGGGGTATGAGCAGTTCTTC
CASSIDPGQGYEQFF
>TRBV7-9|-|-|TRBJ2-7
TGTGCCAGCAGCGCGAGGGGCAGATCCTACGAGCAGTACTTC
CASSARGRSYEQYF
>TRBV20-1|-|many|TRBJ2-1
TGCAGTGGCCGGGGAATCTACTCCTACAATGAGCAGTTCTTC
CSGRGIYSYNEQFF
>TRBV7-2|TRBD2|many|TRBJ2-7
TGTGCCAGCAGCTTTAGGGGACTAGCGGCGAGCTCCTACGAGCAGTACTTC
CASSFRGLAASSYEQYF
>TRBV11-2|TRBD1|many|TRBJ2-2
TGTGCCAGCAGCTTAAGCACAGGGGGGACCGGGGAGCTGTTTTTT
CASSLSTGGTGELFF
>TRBV28|-|-|TRBJ2-3
TGTGCCAGCAGTCCGAGGACCCTCAAGTATTTT
CASSPRTLKYF
>TRBV10-3|-|many|TRBJ1-3
TGTGCCATCAGTGACCCGGCCCGGGTCTCTGGAAACACCATATATTTT
CAISDPARVSGNTIYF
>TRBV15|TRBD1|many|TRBJ1-2
TGTGCCACCAGCAGAGATCGACAGGGGTCTGGCTACACCTTC
CATSRDRQGSGYTF
>TRBV20-1|-|medium-sized|TRBJ2-6
TGCAGTGCTAGAGGGTCGCTAGGGGCCAACGTCCTGACTTTC
CSARGSLGANVLTF
>TRBV29-1|-|-|TRBJ1-2
TGCAGCGTTGAACTTGGCAGCGGCTACACCTTC
CSVELGSGYTF
>TRBV6-2/TRBV6-3|-|-|TRBJ2-1
TGTGCCAGCAGTTACGGGGTTTACAATGAGCAGTTCTTC
CASSYGVYNEQFF
>TRBV6-2/TRBV6-3|-|-|TRBJ2-2
TGTGCCAGCAGTTACTCCCCCTTCTTAAACACCGGGGAGCTGTTTTTT
CASSYSPFLNTGELFF
>TRBV7-3|TRBD2|few|TRBJ2-1
TGTGCCAGCAGCCTGGTGGGACTAGAGCGGAATGAGCAGTTCTTC
CASSLVGLERNEQFF
>TRBV5-4|-|many|TRBJ2-3
TGTGCCAGCAGCTCGGAGGGGATTAAGCAGTATTTT
CASSSEGIKQYF
>TRBV3-2|-|few|TRBJ2-3
TGTGCCAGCAGCCAACGGGGGGGCCTCACAGATACGCAGTATTTT
CASSQRGGLTDTQYF
>TRBV9|-|-|TRBJ2-5
TGTGCCAGCAGCGTAGTAGGGGCCAAGACCCAGTACTTC
CASSVVGAKTQYF
>TRBV20-1|-|few|TRBJ1-4
TGCAGTGCTAGTTCCAGATCCTTTGGTGAAAAACTGTTTTTT
CSASSRSFGEKLFF
>TRBV4-3|TRBD1|many|TRBJ2-2
TGCGCCAGCAGCCAAGAGACACAGGGGGGCGGGGAGCTGTTTTTT
CASSQETQGGGELFF
>TRBV15|TRBD2|-|TRBJ2-3
TGTGCCACCAGCAAAAGCGGGAGGATGACAGATACGCAGTATTTT
CATSKSGRMTDTQYF
>TRBV20-1|-|few|TRBJ1-1
TGCAGTGCATTCCGGGCAGAAGCTTTCTTT
CSAFRAEAFF
>TRBV30|TRBD1|many|TRBJ1-1
TGTGCCTGGGAACAGGGGGGGACTGAAGCTTTCTTT
CAWEQGGTEAFF
>TRBV12-3/TRBV12-4|TRBD1|many|TRBJ1-1
TGTGCCAGCAGTTCCAACCGGGACAGGGAAACTGAAGCTTTCTTT
CASSSNRDRETEAFF
>TRBV19|TRBD1|-|TRBJ2-3
TGTGCCAGTAGTATGCGTGGGTTCGGGACAGGCCGCACAGATACGCAGTATTTT
CASSMRGFGTGRTDTQYF
>TRBV7-6|-|few|TRBJ2-6
TGTGCCAGCAGCTCCTCCAGAAGGGTAGGGCCCTCTGGGGCCAACGTCCTGACTTTC
CASSSSRRVGPSGANVLTF
>TRBV6-1|-|many|TRBJ2-1
TGTGCCAGCAGTTTAAAGGGTGAGCAGTTCTTC
CASSLKGEQFF
>TRBV20-1|TRBD1|many|TRBJ1-2
TGCAGTGCTCCTGGACAGGGGAACTATGGCTACACCTTC
CSAPGQGNYGYTF
>TRBV11-2|-|-|TRBJ2-2
TGTGCCAGCAGACAGGTCGCGAACACCGGGGAGCTGTTTTTT
CASRQVANTGELFF
>TRBV6-2/TRBV6-3|TRBD1|many|TRBJ2-1
TGTGCCAGCAGACCCGACTGGACAGGGCGGAATGAGCAGTTCTTC
CASRPDWTGRNEQFF
>TRBV25-1|-|-|TRBJ2-3
TGTGCCAGCAGTGACTTGACGGGTAGCACAGATACGCAGTATTTT
CASSDLTGSTDTQYF
>TRBV6-1|TRBD2|few|TRBJ2-1
TGTGCCAGCCAGGGGGCATGGACGATACTAGCGGGGACCTACAATGAGCAGTTCTTC
CASQGAWTILAGTYNEQFF
>TRBV7-9|TRBD2|-|TRBJ2-1
TGTGCCAGCAGCCCGGGAGGGCCGACCTCCTACAATGAGCAGTTCTTC
CASSPGGPTSYNEQFF
>TRBV5-4|TRBD1|few|TRBJ1-1
TGTGCCAGCAGCTCCCCGGGACAGGGTAGCGGGAGGACTGAAGCTTTCTTT
CASSSPGQGSGRTEAFF
>TRBV14|TRBD2|few|TRBJ2-7
TGTGCCAGCTCCGGACTAGCGGCCTACGAGCAGTACTTC
CASSGLAAYEQYF
>TRBV6-5|-|-|TRBJ2-3
TGTGCCAGCAGTTTCGACAGTGGGTCCGATACGCAGTATTTT
CASSFDSGSDTQYF